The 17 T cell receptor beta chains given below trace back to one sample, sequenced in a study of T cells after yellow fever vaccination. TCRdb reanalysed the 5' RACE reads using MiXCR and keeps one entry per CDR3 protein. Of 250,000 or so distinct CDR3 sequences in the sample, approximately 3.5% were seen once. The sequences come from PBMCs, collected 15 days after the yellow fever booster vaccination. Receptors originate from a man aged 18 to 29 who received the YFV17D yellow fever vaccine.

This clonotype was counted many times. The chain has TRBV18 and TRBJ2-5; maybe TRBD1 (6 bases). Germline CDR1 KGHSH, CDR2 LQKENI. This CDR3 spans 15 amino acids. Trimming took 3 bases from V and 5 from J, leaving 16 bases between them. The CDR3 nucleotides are TGTGCCAGCTCACCGGGGACACTGCGGAGGGAGACCCAGTACTTC. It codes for CASSPGTLRRETQYF.

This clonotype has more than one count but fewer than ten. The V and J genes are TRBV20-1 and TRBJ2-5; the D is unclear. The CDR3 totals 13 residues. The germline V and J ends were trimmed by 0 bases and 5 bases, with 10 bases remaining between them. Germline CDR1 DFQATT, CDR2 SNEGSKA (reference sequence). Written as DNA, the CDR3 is TGCAGTGCTAGAGAGGGAAGTGCGGAGACCCAGTACTTC. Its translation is CSAREGSAETQYF.

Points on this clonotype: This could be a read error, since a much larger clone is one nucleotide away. The DNA of the CDR3 is TGCAGTGCTTTTGAGGGTGCGAACACCGGGGAGCTGTTTTTT. This sequence encodes CSAFEGANTGELFF. J is TRBJ2-2 and V is TRBV20-1; D might be TRBD2 (5 bases). V was pared by 5 bases and J by 0 bases, with 10 bases between. This CDR3 has 14 residues. The V gene's germline CDR1 is DFQATT and CDR2 SNEGSKA (reference sequence).

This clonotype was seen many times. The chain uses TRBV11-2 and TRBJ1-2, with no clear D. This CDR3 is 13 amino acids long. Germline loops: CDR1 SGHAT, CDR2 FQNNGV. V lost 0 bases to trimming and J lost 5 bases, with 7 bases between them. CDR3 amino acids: CASSLDRRYGYTF. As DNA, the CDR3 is TGTGCCAGCAGCTTAGACAGGAGATATGGCTACACCTTC.

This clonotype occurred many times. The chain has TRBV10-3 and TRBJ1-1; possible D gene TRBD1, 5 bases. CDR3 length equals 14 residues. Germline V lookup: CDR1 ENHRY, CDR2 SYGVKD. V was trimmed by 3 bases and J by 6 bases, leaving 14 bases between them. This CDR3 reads CAISDSRGPAEAFF. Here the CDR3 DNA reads TGTGCCATCAGTGACTCTAGGGGTCCCGCTGAAGCTTTCTTT.

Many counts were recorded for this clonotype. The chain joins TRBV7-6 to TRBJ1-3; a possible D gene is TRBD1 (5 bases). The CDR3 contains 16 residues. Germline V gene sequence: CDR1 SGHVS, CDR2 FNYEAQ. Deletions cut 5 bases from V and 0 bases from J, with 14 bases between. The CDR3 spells CASSPGTDSSGNTIYF. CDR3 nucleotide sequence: TGTGCCAGCAGCCCAGGGACTGACAGCTCTGGAAACACCATATATTTT.

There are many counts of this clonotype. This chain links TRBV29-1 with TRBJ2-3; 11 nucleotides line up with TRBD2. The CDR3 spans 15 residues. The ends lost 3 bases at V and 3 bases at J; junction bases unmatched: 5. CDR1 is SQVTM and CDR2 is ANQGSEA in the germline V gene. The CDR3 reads CSVEFLAGGTDTQYF. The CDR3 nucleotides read TGCAGCGTTGAGTTTCTAGCGGGGGGTACAGATACGCAGTATTTT.

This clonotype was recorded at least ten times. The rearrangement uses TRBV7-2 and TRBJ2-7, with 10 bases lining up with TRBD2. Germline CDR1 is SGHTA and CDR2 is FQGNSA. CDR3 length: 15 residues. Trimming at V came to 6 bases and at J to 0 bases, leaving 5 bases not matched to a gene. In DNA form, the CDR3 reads TGTGCCAGCAGTCAAAGCGGGGGGGCCTCCTACGAGCAGTACTTC. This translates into CASSQSGGASYEQYF.

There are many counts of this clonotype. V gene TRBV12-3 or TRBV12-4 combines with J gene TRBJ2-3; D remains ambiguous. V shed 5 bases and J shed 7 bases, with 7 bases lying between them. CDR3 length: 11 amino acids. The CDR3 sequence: CASSSEYTQYF. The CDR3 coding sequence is TGTGCCAGCAGTAGTGAATATACGCAGTATTTT.

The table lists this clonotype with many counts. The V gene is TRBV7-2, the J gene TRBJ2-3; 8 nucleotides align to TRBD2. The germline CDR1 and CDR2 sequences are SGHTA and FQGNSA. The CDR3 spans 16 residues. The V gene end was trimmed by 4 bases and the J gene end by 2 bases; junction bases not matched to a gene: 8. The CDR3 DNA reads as TGTGCCAGCAGCTCCCGGGGTAGCGGGGCCACAGATACGCAGTATTTT. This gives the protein CASSSRGSGATDTQYF.

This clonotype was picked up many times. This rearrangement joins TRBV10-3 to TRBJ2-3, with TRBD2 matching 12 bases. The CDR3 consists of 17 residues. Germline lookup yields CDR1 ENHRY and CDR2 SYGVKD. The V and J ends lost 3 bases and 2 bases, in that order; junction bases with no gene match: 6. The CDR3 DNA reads TGTGCCATCAGTGATGTTGCTAGCGGGGGGGCCACAGATACGCAGTATTTT. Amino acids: CAISDVASGGATDTQYF.

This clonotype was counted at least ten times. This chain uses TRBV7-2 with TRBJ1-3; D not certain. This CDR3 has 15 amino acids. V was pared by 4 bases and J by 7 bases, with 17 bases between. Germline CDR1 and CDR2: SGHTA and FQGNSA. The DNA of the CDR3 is TGTGCCAGCAGCTCAGACAACTCTGGATGGAACACCATATATTTT. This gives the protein CASSSDNSGWNTIYF.

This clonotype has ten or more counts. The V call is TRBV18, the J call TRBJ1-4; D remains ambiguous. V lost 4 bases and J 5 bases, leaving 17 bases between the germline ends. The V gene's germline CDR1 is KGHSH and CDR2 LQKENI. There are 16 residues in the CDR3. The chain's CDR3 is CASSRGRATLNEKLFF. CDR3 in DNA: TGTGCCAGCTCACGCGGACGAGCCACCCTGAATGAAAAACTGTTTTTT.

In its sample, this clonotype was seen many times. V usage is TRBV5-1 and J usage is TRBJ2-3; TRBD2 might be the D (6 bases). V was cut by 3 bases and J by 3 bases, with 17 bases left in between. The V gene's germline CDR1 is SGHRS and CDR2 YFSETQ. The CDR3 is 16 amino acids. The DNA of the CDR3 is TGCGCCAGCAGCTGGACTGGGGGAGGTGGGACAGATACGCAGTATTTT. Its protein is CASSWTGGGGTDTQYF. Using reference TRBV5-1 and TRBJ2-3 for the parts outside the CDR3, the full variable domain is KAGVTQTPRYLIKTRGQQVTLSCSPISGHRSVSWYQQTPGQGLQFLFEYFSETQRNKGNFPGRFSGRQFSNSRSEMNVSTLELGDSALYLCASSWTGGGGTDTQYFGPGTRLTVL.

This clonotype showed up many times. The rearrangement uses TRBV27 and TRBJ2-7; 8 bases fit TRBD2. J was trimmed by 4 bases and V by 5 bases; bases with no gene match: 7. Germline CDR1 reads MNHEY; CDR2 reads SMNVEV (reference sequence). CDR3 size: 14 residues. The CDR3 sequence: CASSIPGLGYEQYF. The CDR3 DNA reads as TGTGCCAGCAGTATCCCGGGACTAGGATACGAGCAGTACTTC.

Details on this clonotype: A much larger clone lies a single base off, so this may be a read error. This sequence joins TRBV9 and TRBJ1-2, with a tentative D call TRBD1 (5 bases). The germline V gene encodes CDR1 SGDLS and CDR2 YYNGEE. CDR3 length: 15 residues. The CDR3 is CASGVGVGYPWGYTF. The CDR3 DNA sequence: TGTGCCAGCGGCGTAGGGGTAGGATATCCTTGGGGCTACACCTTC.

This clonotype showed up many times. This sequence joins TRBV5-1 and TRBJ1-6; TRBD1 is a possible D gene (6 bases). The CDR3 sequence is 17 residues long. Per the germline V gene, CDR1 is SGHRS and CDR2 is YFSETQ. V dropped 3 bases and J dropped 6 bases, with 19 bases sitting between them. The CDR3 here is CASSSKLRTDFNSPLHF. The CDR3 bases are TGCGCCAGCAGCTCCAAGCTTCGGACAGACTTTAATTCACCCCTCCACTTT.